This T cell receptor beta chain was profiled in a study of brain T cells in children with intractable seizures. The repertoire was sequenced with immunoSEQ multiplex PCR; TCRdb's copy has only in-frame clones and lacks some. Among approximately 330,000 clones, nearly 95% were seen once, and the ten largest hold 4.5% to 7%. The CDR3 is made up of 14 amino acids. Looked up from germline, CDR1 is KGHSH and CDR2 is LQKENI. The V gene lost 3 bases and the J gene lost 3 bases, with 12 bases spanning the gap. On this clone: Antigen unknown.

Points from the study as a whole: Clones missing pre-surgery may reflect undersampling of that blood sample. Patients' HCMV serostatus was unknown; virus specificity rests on CDR3 similarity alone.

Time point here: blood from clinic visit 5 months post-surgery; TSC patient then seizure free. Only cases whose brain tissue showed the highest T cell transcript signatures were sequenced. This specimen was peripheral blood, taken about 5 months after surgery. This receptor was obtained from a boy in the first two years of life with tuberous sclerosis and intractable seizures. The V gene is TRBV18, the J gene TRBJ2-7; TRBD1 is a possible D gene (6 bases). CDR3 sequence (DNA): TGTGCCAGCTCACCTCGGGACAAAGACTACGAGCAGTACTTC. This sequence encodes CASSPRDKDYEQYF.